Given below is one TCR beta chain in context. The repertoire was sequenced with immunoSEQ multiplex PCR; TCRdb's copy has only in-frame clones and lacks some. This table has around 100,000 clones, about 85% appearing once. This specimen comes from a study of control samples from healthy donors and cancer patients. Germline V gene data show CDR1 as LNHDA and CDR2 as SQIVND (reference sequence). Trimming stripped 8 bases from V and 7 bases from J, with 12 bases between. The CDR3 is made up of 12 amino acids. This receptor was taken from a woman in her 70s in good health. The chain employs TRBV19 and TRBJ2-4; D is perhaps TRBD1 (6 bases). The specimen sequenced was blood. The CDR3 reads CASEQGENIQYF. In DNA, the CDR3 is TGTGCCAGTGAACAGGGTGAGAACATTCAGTACTTC.